This T cell receptor (beta chain) comes out of a study of blood T cell repertoires in COVID-19. Seattle's enrolled individuals joined amid active infection and were then monitored longitudinally. Germline trimming cut 2 bases from V and 6 bases from J; bases unmatched to any gene: 6. CDR1 is LNHDA and CDR2 is SQIVND in the germline V gene (reference sequence). The CDR3 contains 15 residues. Only in-frame clones appear in the TCRdb table, and some are missing; sequencing was by immunoSEQ multiplex PCR. The table records around 50,000 clones, just over 90% of them present only once. The chain recombines TRBV19 with TRBJ1-4; 7 bases map to TRBD1. The sequence derives from a man in his sixties with COVID-19, enrolled during active disease. Sequencing was done on a sample of peripheral blood. The CDR3 bases are TGTGCCAGTAGTATAACAGGGGTGTTGGATGAAAAACTGTTTTTT. It is translated as CASSITGVLDEKLFF.